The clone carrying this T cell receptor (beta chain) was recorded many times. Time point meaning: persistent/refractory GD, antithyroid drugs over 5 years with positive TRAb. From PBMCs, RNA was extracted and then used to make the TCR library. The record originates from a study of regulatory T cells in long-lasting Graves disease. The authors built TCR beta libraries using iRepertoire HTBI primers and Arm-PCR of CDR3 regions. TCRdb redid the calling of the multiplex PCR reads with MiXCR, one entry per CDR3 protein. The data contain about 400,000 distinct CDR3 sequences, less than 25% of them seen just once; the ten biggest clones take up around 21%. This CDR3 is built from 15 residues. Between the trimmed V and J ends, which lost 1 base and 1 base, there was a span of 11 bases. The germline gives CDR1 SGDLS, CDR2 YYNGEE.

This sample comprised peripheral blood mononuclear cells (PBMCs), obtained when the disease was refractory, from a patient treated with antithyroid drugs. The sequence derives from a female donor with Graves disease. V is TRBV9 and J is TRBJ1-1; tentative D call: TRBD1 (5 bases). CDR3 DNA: TGTGCCAGCAGCGTATTGCAGGGATCGAACACTGAAGCTTTCTTT. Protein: CASSVLQGSNTEAFF.